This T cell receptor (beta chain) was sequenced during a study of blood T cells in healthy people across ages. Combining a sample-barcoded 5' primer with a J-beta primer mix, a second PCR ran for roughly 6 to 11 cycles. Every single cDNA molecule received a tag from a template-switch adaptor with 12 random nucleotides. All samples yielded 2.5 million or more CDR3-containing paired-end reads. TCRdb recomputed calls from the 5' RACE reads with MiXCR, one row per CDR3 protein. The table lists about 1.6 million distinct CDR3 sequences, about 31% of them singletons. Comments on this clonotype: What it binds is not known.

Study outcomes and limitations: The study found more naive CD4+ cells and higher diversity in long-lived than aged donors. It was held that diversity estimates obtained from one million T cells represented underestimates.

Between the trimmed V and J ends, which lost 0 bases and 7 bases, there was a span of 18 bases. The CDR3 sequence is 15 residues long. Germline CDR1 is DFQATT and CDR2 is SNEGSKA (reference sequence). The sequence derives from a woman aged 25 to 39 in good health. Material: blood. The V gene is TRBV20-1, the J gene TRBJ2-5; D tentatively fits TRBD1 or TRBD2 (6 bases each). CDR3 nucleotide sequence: TGCAGTGCTAGAGAGGGGGCGGGGCGAGGGGGGACCCAGTACTTC. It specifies CSAREGAGRGGTQYF.